This T cell receptor beta chain is drawn from a study of identical twins. This CDR3 has 13 residues. Germline V CDR1 and CDR2: SEHNR, FQNEAQ (reference sequence). V shed 6 bases and J shed 3 bases, with 11 bases lying between them. The table lists this clonotype with a few counts. TCRdb reprocessed the 5' RACE reads via MiXCR and lists one record per CDR3 protein. Among 500,000 or so distinct CDR3 sequences listed, about 13% were seen once. The same specimen was also included in a second study, on yellow fever vaccine responses in identical twins.

Sequencing was done on a sample of CD4+ T cells sorted from blood. This TCR was sampled from a woman between 18 and 29 years old in good health. J is TRBJ1-1 and V is TRBV7-9; perhaps TRBD1 as D (6 bases). CDR3 amino acids: CASRRQGYTEAFF. The CDR3 DNA follows: TGTGCCAGCAGGCGCCAGGGGTACACTGAAGCTTTCTTT.